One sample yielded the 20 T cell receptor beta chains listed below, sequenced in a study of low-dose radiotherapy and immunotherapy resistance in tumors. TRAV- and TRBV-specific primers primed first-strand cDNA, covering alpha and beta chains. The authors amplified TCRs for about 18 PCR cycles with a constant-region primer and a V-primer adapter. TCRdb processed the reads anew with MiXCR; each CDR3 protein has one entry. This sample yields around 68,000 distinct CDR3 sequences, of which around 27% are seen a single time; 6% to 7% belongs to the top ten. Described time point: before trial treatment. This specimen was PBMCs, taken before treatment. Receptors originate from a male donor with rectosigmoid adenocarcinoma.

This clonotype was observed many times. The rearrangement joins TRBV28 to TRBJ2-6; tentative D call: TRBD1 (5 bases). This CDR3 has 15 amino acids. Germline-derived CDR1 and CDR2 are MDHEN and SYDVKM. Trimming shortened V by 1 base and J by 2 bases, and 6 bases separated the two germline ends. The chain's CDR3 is CASSLLGAGANVLTF. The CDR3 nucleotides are TGTGCCAGCAGTTTATTAGGGGCTGGGGCCAACGTCCTGACTTTC. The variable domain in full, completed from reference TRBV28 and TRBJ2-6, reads DVKVTQSSRYLVKRTGEKVFLECVQDMDHENMFWYRQDPGLGLRLIYFSYDVKMKEKGDIPEGYSVSREKKERFSLILESASTNQTSMYLCASSLLGAGANVLTFGAGSRLTVL.

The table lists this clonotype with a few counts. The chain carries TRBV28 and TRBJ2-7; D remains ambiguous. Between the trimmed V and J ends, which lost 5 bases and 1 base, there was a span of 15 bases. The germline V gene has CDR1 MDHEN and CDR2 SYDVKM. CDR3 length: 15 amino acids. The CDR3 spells CASSDSQERSYEQYF. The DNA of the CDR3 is TGTGCCAGCAGTGATTCGCAGGAGAGGTCCTACGAGCAGTACTTC.

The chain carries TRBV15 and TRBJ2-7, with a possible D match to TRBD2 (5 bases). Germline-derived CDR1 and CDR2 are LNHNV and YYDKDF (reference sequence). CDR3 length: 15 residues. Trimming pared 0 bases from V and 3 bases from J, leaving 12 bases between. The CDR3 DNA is TGTGCCACCAGCAGAGATCTCGGGGTTGGCTACGAGCAGTACTTC. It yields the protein CATSRDLGVGYEQYF.

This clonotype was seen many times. The CDR3 here is CASSLGRTGTVPGELFF. Here the CDR3 DNA reads TGCGCCAGCAGCTTGGGAAGGACAGGGACGGTCCCCGGGGAGCTGTTTTTT. The chain has TRBV5-1 and TRBJ2-2, with 8 bases matching TRBD1. Germline CDR1 reads SGHRS; CDR2 reads YFSETQ. V shed 0 bases and J 6 bases; nucleotides not matched to a gene: 10. The CDR3 is made up of 17 amino acids.

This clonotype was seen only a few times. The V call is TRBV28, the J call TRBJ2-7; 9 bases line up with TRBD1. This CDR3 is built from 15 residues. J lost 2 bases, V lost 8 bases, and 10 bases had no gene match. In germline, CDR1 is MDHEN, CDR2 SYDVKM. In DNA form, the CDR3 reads TGTGCCAGCCGATCGCCGGGACAGGGACCCTACGAGCAGTACTTC. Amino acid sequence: CASRSPGQGPYEQYF.

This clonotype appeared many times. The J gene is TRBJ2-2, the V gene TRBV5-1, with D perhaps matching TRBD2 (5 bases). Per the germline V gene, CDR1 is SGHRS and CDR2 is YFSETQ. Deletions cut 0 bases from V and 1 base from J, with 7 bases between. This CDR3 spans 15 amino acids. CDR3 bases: TGCGCCAGCAGCTTGGGCGGGCAGAACACCGGGGAGCTGTTTTTT. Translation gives CASSLGGQNTGELFF.

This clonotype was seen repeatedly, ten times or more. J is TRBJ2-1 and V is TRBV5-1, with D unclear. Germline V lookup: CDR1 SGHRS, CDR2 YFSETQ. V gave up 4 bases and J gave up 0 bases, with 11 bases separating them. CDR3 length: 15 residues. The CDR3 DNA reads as TGCGCCAGCAGCGCGACTTCGAGCTCCTACAATGAGCAGTTCTTC. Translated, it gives CASSATSSSYNEQFF.

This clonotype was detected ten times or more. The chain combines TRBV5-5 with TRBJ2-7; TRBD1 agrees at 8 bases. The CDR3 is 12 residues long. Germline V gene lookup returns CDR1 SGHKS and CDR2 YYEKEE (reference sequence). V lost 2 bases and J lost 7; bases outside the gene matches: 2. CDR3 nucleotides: TGTGCCAGCAGCTTCAGGGGGCAAGAGCAGTACTTC. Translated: CASSFRGQEQYF. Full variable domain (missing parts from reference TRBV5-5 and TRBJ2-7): DAGVTQSPTHLIKTRGQQVTLRCSPISGHKSVSWYQQVLGQGPQFIFQYYEKEERGRGNFPDRFSARQFPNYSSELNVNALLLGDSALYLCASSFRGQEQYFGPGTRLTVT.

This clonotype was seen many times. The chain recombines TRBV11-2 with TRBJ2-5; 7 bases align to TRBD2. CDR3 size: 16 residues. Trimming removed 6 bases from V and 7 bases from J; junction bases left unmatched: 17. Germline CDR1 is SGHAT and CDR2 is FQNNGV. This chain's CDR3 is CASRSIAGSSSRTQYF. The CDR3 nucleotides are TGTGCCAGCAGGTCAATAGCGGGCTCGTCCTCTAGGACCCAGTACTTC.

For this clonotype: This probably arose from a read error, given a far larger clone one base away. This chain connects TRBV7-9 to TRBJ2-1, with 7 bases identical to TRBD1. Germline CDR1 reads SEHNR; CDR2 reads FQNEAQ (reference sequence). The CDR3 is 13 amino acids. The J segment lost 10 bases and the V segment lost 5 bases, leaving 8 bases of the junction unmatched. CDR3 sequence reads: CASSPGTDYEQFF. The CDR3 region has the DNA TGTGCCAGCAGCCCGGGGACAGACTACGAGCAGTTCTTC. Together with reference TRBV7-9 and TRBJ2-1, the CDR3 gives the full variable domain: DTGVSQNPRHKITKRGQNVTFRCDPISEHNRLYWYRQTLGQGPEFLTYFQNEAQLEKSRLLSDRFSAERPKGSFSTLEIQRTEQGDSAMYLCASSPGTDYEQFFGPGTRLTVL.

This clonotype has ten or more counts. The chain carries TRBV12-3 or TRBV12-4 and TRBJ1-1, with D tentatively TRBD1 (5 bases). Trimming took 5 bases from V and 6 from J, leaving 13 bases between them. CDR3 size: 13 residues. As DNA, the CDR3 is TGTGCCAGCAGTCCAGGGTTCCTCGCTGAAGCTTTCTTT. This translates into CASSPGFLAEAFF.

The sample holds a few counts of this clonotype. CDR3 loop: CASSPTGSNEQFF. DNA for the CDR3: TGTGCCAGCAGTCCAACAGGGTCTAATGAGCAGTTCTTC. This rearrangement joins TRBV28 to TRBJ2-1, with D tentatively TRBD1 (6 bases). Per the germline V gene, CDR1 is MDHEN and CDR2 is SYDVKM. V was pared by 5 bases and J by 7 bases, with 12 bases between. The CDR3 consists of 13 residues.

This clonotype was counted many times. The CDR3 region has the DNA TGCAGCGTTGGATCGAGTGAAGCTTTCTTT. Translating gives CSVGSSEAFF. This chain connects TRBV29-1 to TRBJ1-1; D remains unclear. The CDR3 runs to 10 residues. Germline assignment: CDR1 SQVTM and CDR2 ANQGSEA. Trimming removed 4 bases from V and 7 bases from J, with 7 bases in between. Using reference TRBV29-1 and TRBJ1-1 for the parts outside the CDR3, the full variable domain is SAVISQKPSRDICQRGTSLTIQCQVDSQVTMMFWYRQQPGQSLTLIATANQGSEATYESGFVIDKFPISRPNLTFSTLTVSNMSPEDSSIYLCSVGSSEAFFGQGTRLTVV.

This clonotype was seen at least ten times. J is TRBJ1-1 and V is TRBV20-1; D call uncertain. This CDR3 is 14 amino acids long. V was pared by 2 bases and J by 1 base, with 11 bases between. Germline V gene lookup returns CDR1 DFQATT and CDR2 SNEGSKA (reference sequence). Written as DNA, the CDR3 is TGCAGTGCTAGATATATCCCGAAGAACACTGAAGCTTTCTTT. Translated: CSARYIPKNTEAFF.

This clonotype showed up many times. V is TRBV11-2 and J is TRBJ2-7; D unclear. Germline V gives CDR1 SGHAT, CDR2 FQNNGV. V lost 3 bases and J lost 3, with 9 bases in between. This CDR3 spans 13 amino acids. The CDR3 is CASSLGRLYEQYF. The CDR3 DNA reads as TGTGCCAGCAGCTTGGGCAGGCTCTACGAGCAGTACTTC.

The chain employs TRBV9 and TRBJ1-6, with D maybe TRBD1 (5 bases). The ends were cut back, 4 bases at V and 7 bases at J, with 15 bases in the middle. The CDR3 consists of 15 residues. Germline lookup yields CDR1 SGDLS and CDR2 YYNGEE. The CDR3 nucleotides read TGTGCCAGCAGCACGCAGGAATGGGGGAATTCACCCCTCCACTTT. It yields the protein CASSTQEWGNSPLHF.

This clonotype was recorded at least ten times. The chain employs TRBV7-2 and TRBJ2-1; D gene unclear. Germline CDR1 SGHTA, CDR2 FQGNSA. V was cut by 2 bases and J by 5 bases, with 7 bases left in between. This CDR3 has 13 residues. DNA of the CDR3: TGTGCCAGCAGCTTAAAGGGCAACAATGAGCAGTTCTTC. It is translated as CASSLKGNNEQFF.

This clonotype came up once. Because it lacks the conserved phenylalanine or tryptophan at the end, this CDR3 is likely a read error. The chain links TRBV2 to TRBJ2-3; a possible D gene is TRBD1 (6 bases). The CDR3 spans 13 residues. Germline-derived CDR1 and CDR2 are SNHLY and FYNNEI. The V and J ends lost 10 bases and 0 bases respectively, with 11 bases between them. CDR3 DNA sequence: TGTGCCACCCAAACAGGGAGCACAGATACGCAGTATGTT. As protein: CATQTGSTDTQYV.

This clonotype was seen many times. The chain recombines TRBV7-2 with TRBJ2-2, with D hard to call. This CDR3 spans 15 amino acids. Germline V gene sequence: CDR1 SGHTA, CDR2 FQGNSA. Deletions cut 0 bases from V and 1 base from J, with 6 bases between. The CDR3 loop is CASSLAHVNTGELFF. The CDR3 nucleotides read TGTGCCAGCAGCTTAGCCCACGTGAACACCGGGGAGCTGTTTTTT.

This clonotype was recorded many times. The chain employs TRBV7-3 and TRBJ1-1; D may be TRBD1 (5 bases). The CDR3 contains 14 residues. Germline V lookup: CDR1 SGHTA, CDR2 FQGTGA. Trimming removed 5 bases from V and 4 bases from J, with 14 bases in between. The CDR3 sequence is CASSLGLLRTEAFF. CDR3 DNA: TGTGCCAGCAGCCTGGGGCTCCTACGCACTGAAGCTTTCTTT.